This passage covers 29 T cell receptor beta chains from one sample sequenced in a study of Graves' ophthalmopathy and Graves' hyperthyroidism (dated by TCRdb to the late 2010s). Sequenced on an Illumina HiSeq 2000. For repertoire sequencing, TCR beta CDR3 regions were amplified from RNA transcripts. HTBI primers and the Qiagen OneStep RT-PCR kit were used in a first-round RT-PCR, which was followed by a second-round multiplex PCR, size selection and purification. TCRdb passed the public sequencing reads through fastp at Q25 and MiXCR, retaining productive beta sequences. Records with the same CDR3 protein are collapsed into one entry carrying the most frequent genes and DNA. Recorded for this sample are fewer than 350,000 distinct CDR3 sequences; roughly 15% of them occurred a single time. The top ten hold about 12% of the sample. Sample: peripheral blood. Receptors were obtained from an adult man with Graves' ophthalmopathy.

There are many counts of this clonotype. As DNA, the CDR3 is TGTGCCTGGAGTTGGGGTACAGGGTGGAACACTGAAGCTTTCTTT. Translating gives CAWSWGTGWNTEAFF. The genes are TRBV30 and TRBJ1-1; possibly TRBD1 for D (6 bases). Germline CDR1 reads GTSNPN; CDR2 reads SVGIG (reference sequence). The CDR3 covers 15 residues. V was trimmed by 2 bases and J by 1 base, leaving 14 bases between them.

At least ten counts were recorded for this clonotype. The rearrangement joins TRBV4-3 to TRBJ2-5; 7 bases align to TRBD2. The CDR3 consists of 16 residues. The trim removed 0 bases at V and 2 bases at J, leaving 6 bases unmatched. Germline CDR1 LGHNA, CDR2 YSLEER. The CDR3: CASSQESAGPQETQYF. As DNA, the CDR3 is TGCGCCAGCAGCCAAGAATCAGCGGGGCCTCAAGAGACCCAGTACTTC.

This clonotype was recorded many times. The V and J genes are TRBV6-2 or TRBV6-3 and TRBJ1-1; weak D call: TRBD1 (5 bases). V lost 7 bases, J lost 3 bases, and 15 bases lay in between. There are 14 residues in the CDR3. Germline CDR1 is MNHEY and CDR2 is SVGEGT. The CDR3 DNA reads TGTGCCAGCACACCACACGGGACCTACACTGAAGCTTTCTTT. As protein: CASTPHGTYTEAFF.

A few counts support this clonotype. The chain joins TRBV4-2 to TRBJ1-1, with D perhaps matching TRBD1 (5 bases). The CDR3 runs 19 residues. The germline V gene has CDR1 LGHNA and CDR2 YNFKEQ. V lost 0 bases and J lost 0, with 20 bases in between. CDR3 nucleotides: TGTGCCAGCAGCCAAGATACTGGGGACCCAACTCCTTTGAACACTGAAGCTTTCTTT. This codes for CASSQDTGDPTPLNTEAFF.

This clonotype was seen at least ten times. The genes are TRBV2 and TRBJ1-2; 8 bases fit TRBD1. The junction had 10 bases not matched to a gene; V was cut back by 9 bases and J by 7 bases. The CDR3 has 13 residues. Germline values: CDR1 SNHLY, CDR2 FYNNEI. The DNA for the CDR3 is TGTGCCAGGAAGACAGGGGCCCTCGGTGGCTACACCTTC. Translated, it gives CARKTGALGGYTF.

This clonotype was seen ten or more times. The chain employs TRBV7-8 and TRBJ1-5, with 7 positions matching TRBD1. This CDR3 contains 14 residues. The germline V gene has CDR1 SGHVS and CDR2 FQNEAQ. Germline trimming cut 5 bases from V and 5 bases from J; bases unmatched to any gene: 6. The CDR3, as DNA: TGTGCCAGCAGCCCTGACAGGGTTGATCAGCCCCAGCATTTT. This encodes CASSPDRVDQPQHF.

The table lists this clonotype with many counts. CDR3 in amino acids: CASRRLSGTGELFF. For the CDR3, the DNA is TGTGCCAGCAGACGCCTCTCCGGGACAGGGGAGCTGTTTTTT. V usage is TRBV7-3 and J usage is TRBJ2-2; maybe TRBD1 (6 bases). The V and J ends lost 6 bases and 8 bases respectively, with 16 bases between them. CDR3 length: 14 residues. In germline, CDR1 is SGHTA, CDR2 FQGTGA.

This clonotype was recorded at least ten times. This rearrangement joins TRBV2 to TRBJ1-1; 7 bases are shared with TRBD1. Germline CDR1 and CDR2: SNHLY and FYNNEI. Trimming at V came to 7 bases and at J to 3 bases, leaving 14 bases not matched to a gene. There are 16 residues in the CDR3. The CDR3, as DNA: TGTGCCAGCAAACTTGAGTGGGACAGAGGGGACACTGAAGCTTTCTTT. The encoded protein is CASKLEWDRGDTEAFF.

This clonotype was observed a few times. The chain recombines TRBV12-3 or TRBV12-4 with TRBJ1-1; TRBD1 aligns across 8 bases. The CDR3 has 14 amino acids. The J segment lost 5 bases and the V segment lost 6 bases, leaving 8 bases of the junction unmatched. In nucleotides, the CDR3 is TGTGCCAGCAGCTTGACAGGGGTAACGACTGAAGCTTTCTTT. This gives the protein CASSLTGVTTEAFF.

This clonotype has at least ten counts. The chain combines TRBV6-1 with TRBJ1-5; 7 bases map to TRBD1. V shed 6 bases, J shed 1 base, and the junction held 9 bases outside the gene matches. The CDR3 loop spans 16 amino acids. The germline V gene encodes CDR1 MNHNS and CDR2 SASEGT. This chain's CDR3 is CASSTGTVGSNQPQHF. CDR3 nucleotides: TGTGCCAGCAGCACCGGGACAGTTGGCAGCAATCAGCCCCAGCATTTT.

With regard to this clonotype: It may be a read error: a sequence one base away is much more abundant. This chain joins TRBV19 and TRBJ2-7; D is unresolved. Trimming removed 4 bases at V and 6 bases at J, with 19 bases between. The CDR3 spans 15 residues. Germline-derived CDR1 and CDR2 are LNHDA and SQIVND (reference sequence). CDR3 amino acids: CASSTPTRLPCEQYF. In nucleotides, the CDR3 is TGTGCCAGTAGTACGCCTACCCGCCTACCCTGCGAGCAGTACTTC. Full variable domain (rest looked up from reference TRBV19 and TRBJ2-7): DGGITQSPKYLFRKEGQNVTLSCEQNLNHDAMYWYRQDPGQGLRLIYYSQIVNDFQKGDIAEGYSVSREKKESFPLTVTSAQKNPTAFYLCASSTPTRLPCEQYFGPGTRLTVT.

The chain carries TRBV6-2 or TRBV6-3 and TRBJ2-1, with 9 bases lining up with TRBD2. CDR3 length: 16 residues. Losses at the gene ends were 6 bases for V and 4 bases for J; bases not matched to a gene: 10. The germline gives CDR1 MNHEY, CDR2 SVGEGT. The CDR3, as DNA: TGTGCCAGCAGCCGGAGTGCGGGAGGGCCTTACAATGAGCAGTTCTTC. It codes for CASSRSAGGPYNEQFF.

This clonotype was counted many times. CDR3 loop: CASSEPSKGFGETQYF. The CDR3 DNA follows: TGTGCCAGCAGTGAACCTTCCAAGGGGTTCGGGGAGACCCAGTACTTC. The chain uses TRBV6-1 and TRBJ2-5; possibly TRBD1 for D (5 bases). Germline loops: CDR1 MNHNS, CDR2 SASEGT. This CDR3 is 16 amino acids long. Trimming took off 2 bases at V and 5 bases at J, with 18 bases between the two ends.

This clonotype showed up many times. The chain has TRBV10-2 and TRBJ2-7; weak D call: TRBD2 (6 bases). In germline, CDR1 is WSHSY, CDR2 SAAADI. V was cut by 8 bases and J by 3 bases, with 8 bases left in between. The CDR3 spans 11 residues. CDR3 loop: CASREYYEQYF. For the CDR3, the DNA is TGCGCCAGCCGGGAGTACTACGAGCAGTACTTC.

This clonotype was recorded at least ten times. The chain is built from TRBV4-1 and TRBJ2-7; maybe TRBD2 (6 bases). Germline values: CDR1 MGHRA, CDR2 YSYEKL. The CDR3 covers 15 residues. Trimming stripped 4 bases from V and 3 bases from J, with 16 bases between. The CDR3 region is CASSRISGPLYEQYF. CDR3 nucleotide sequence: TGCGCCAGCAGCCGCATTAGCGGACCCCTCTACGAGCAGTACTTC.

This clonotype was detected many times. The chain combines TRBV5-1 with TRBJ1-2; unclear D gene. The V and J ends lost 5 bases and 5 bases respectively, with 16 bases between them. CDR1 is SGHRS, CDR2 YFSETQ, per germline. CDR3 length: 14 residues. CDR3 residues: CASSYDGSSYGYTF. The CDR3 coding sequence is TGCGCCAGCAGTTATGACGGATCCTCTTATGGCTACACCTTC. The full variable domain, completed using reference TRBV5-1 and TRBJ1-2, is KAGVTQTPRYLIKTRGQQVTLSCSPISGHRSVSWYQQTPGQGLQFLFEYFSETQRNKGNFPGRFSGRQFSNSRSEMNVSTLELGDSALYLCASSYDGSSYGYTFGSGTRLTVV.

This clonotype was recorded many times. The V gene is TRBV14, the J gene TRBJ2-7, with D perhaps TRBD2 (5 bases). The CDR3 totals 15 residues. V lost 2 bases, J lost 0 bases, and 11 bases lay in between. Germline assignment: CDR1 SGHDN and CDR2 FVKESK. CDR3 amino acids: CASSQFWTDSYEQYF. The CDR3 DNA sequence: TGTGCCAGCAGCCAATTCTGGACTGACTCCTACGAGCAGTACTTC.

This clonotype was found many times. This chain uses TRBV30 with TRBJ1-1; 9 nucleotides align to TRBD1. This CDR3 region has 16 residues. The J segment lost 1 base and the V segment lost 2 bases, leaving 8 bases of the junction unmatched. The V gene's germline CDR1 is GTSNPN and CDR2 SVGIG (reference sequence). In nucleotides, the CDR3 is TGTGCCTGGAGTCCCTCTAGGACAGGGGCGAACACTGAAGCTTTCTTT. Its translation: CAWSPSRTGANTEAFF.

The CDR3 loop reads CATSRAGDDTGELFF. The CDR3 DNA reads TGTGCCACCAGCAGAGCGGGAGACGACACCGGGGAGCTGTTTTTT. The genes are TRBV15 and TRBJ2-2; possibly TRBD2 for D (6 bases). This CDR3 has 15 residues. The V gene's germline CDR1 is LNHNV and CDR2 YYDKDF (reference sequence). V was shortened by 1 base and J by 3 bases, with 9 bases between the two germline ends. Full variable domain (missing parts from reference TRBV15 and TRBJ2-2): DAMVIQNPRYQVTQFGKPVTLSCSQTLNHNVMYWYQQKSSQAPKLLFHYYDKDFNNEADTPDNFQSRRPNTSFCFLDIRSPGLGDTAMYLCATSRAGDDTGELFFGEGSRLTVL.

This clonotype showed up many times. The J gene is TRBJ1-6, the V gene TRBV5-5; D unresolved. The germline gives CDR1 SGHKS, CDR2 YYEKEE (reference sequence). This CDR3 has 12 amino acids. V lost 0 bases to trimming and J lost 10 bases, with 5 bases between them. This CDR3 reads CASSLDRSPLHF. DNA for the CDR3: TGTGCCAGCAGCTTGGATCGGTCACCCCTCCACTTT.

CDR3 in amino acids: CSARVEGVYEQYF. CDR3 bases: TGCAGTGCTAGAGTCGAGGGAGTCTACGAGCAGTACTTC. The J gene is TRBJ2-7, the V gene TRBV20-1; a possible D gene is TRBD2 (5 bases). V dropped 1 base and J dropped 3 bases, with 10 bases sitting between them. In germline, CDR1 is DFQATT, CDR2 SNEGSKA (reference sequence). The CDR3 spans 13 residues.

This chain connects TRBV30 to TRBJ1-1; possibly TRBD1 for D (5 bases). Trimming pared 0 bases from V and 8 bases from J, leaving 7 bases between. There are 11 residues in the CDR3. Germline V CDR1 and CDR2: GTSNPN, SVGIG (reference sequence). CDR3 region: CAWSVNREAFF. The CDR3, as DNA: TGTGCCTGGAGTGTTAACAGGGAAGCTTTCTTT.

This clonotype was recorded at least ten times. The rearrangement uses TRBV5-6 and TRBJ2-5; possibly TRBD2 for D (6 bases). Trimming left V 1 base short and J 4 bases short, with 14 bases between. The CDR3 covers 15 residues. Germline V lookup: CDR1 SGHDT, CDR2 YYEEEE. CDR3 DNA: TGTGCCAGCAGCTTGTCGGTGGGGCGGGGAGAGACCCAGTACTTC. Its translation is CASSLSVGRGETQYF.

This clonotype has at least ten counts. CDR3 amino acids: CASDPTGNTEAFF. The CDR3 nucleotides are TGTGCCAGCGACCCAACGGGGAACACTGAAGCTTTCTTT. V gene TRBV12-3 or TRBV12-4 combines with J gene TRBJ1-1; D uncertain. The CDR3 runs 13 residues. Trimming left V 8 bases short and J 1 base short, with 11 bases between.

This clonotype showed up many times. The chain joins TRBV19 to TRBJ1-1, with a weak D call TRBD1 (6 bases). The V and J ends lost 6 bases and 0 bases respectively, with 17 bases between them. Germline V gene sequence: CDR1 LNHDA, CDR2 SQIVND (reference sequence). The CDR3 sequence is 16 residues long. CDR3 region: CASRGSRQVMNTEAFF. As DNA, the CDR3 is TGTGCCAGTAGGGGGTCCCGACAGGTTATGAACACTGAAGCTTTCTTT. Full variable domain (outside the CDR3, taken from reference TRBV19 and TRBJ1-1): DGGITQSPKYLFRKEGQNVTLSCEQNLNHDAMYWYRQDPGQGLRLIYYSQIVNDFQKGDIAEGYSVSREKKESFPLTVTSAQKNPTAFYLCASRGSRQVMNTEAFFGQGTRLTVV.

The V gene is TRBV5-1, the J gene TRBJ1-2; 7 positions agree with TRBD1. V dropped 5 bases and J dropped 4; count of bases not matched to a gene: 2. The CDR3 runs to 12 residues. CDR1 is SGHRS and CDR2 is YFSETQ in the germline V gene. CDR3 region: CASRRDSYGYTF. As DNA, the CDR3 is TGCGCCAGCAGAAGGGACAGCTATGGCTACACCTTC.

The rearrangement uses TRBV2 and TRBJ2-2; 10 bases line up with TRBD1. Germline V gives CDR1 SNHLY, CDR2 FYNNEI. The CDR3 length is 13 residues. The V gene end was trimmed by 8 bases and the J gene end by 7 bases; junction bases not matched to a gene: 4. CDR3 DNA: TGTGCCAGCTCTAGGACAGGGGGCGGGGAGCTGTTTTTT. This translates into CASSRTGGGELFF.

This clonotype was detected many times. This chain uses TRBV28 with TRBJ1-6; D ambiguous. The V end lost 0 bases, the J end lost 14 bases, and 8 bases lay between the germline ends. The length of the CDR3 is 12 residues. Germline V lookup: CDR1 MDHEN, CDR2 SYDVKM. The CDR3 DNA reads TGTGCCAGCAGTTTATGGGACGGGACCCTCCACTTT. The encoded protein is CASSLWDGTLHF.

At least ten counts were recorded for this clonotype. V and J are TRBV2 and TRBJ2-3; maybe TRBD1 (5 bases). CDR1 is SNHLY and CDR2 is FYNNEI in the germline V gene. The CDR3 covers 15 residues. V dropped 4 bases and J dropped 3 bases, with 14 bases sitting between them. CDR3 DNA: TGTGCCAGCAGTGGGCAGGGTCCCGTAACAGATACGCAGTATTTT. This gives the protein CASSGQGPVTDTQYF.